This TCR beta chain was documented in a study of PD-1 blockade in classical Hodgkin lymphoma. V was trimmed by 5 bases and J by 1 base, leaving 25 bases between them. The CDR3 totals 19 residues. In germline, CDR1 is SEHNR, CDR2 FQNEAQ (reference sequence). Broader study findings: No one has yet defined what causes the repertoire differences, which may be disease activity or prior therapy. CD4+ TCR diversity climbed significantly by C4D1, unlike CD8+ TCR diversity. In newly diagnosed patients, baseline TCR diversity was reportedly below that of healthy donors.

Time point denoted: cycle 4 day 1 (C4D1), after 6 weeks of nivolumab. There was relapse after autologous stem cell transplantation in every patient, and there was variation in brentuximab vedotin exposure. Complete response, partial response or progressive disease was each patient's best response. A word on this clone: Its antigen is unknown.

The method was immunoSEQ multiplex PCR; TCRdb's version includes in-frame clones alone and lacks a portion of them. The sample contains around 17,000 clones, about 65% of which appear only once. The receptor was derived from a human donor with classical Hodgkin lymphoma. V is TRBV7-9 and J is TRBJ2-3; the D gene could be TRBD1 or TRBD2 (5 bases each). Here the sequenced sample was peripheral blood mononuclear cells (PBMCs), taken before the fourth cycle of nivolumab. In DNA, the CDR3 is TGTGCCAGCAGCCTGGGGGTGGCCAGCGGAGACCTTCGCACAGATACGCAGTATTTT. Protein product: CASSLGVASGDLRTDTQYF.